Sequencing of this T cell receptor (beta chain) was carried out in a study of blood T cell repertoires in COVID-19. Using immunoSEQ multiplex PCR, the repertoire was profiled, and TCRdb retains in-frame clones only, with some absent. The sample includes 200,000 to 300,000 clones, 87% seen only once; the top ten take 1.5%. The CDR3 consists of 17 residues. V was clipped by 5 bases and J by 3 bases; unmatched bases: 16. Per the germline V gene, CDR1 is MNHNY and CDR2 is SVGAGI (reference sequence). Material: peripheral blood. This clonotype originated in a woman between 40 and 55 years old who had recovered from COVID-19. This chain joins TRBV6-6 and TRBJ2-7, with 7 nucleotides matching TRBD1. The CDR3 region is CASSLQGKSFDLYEQYF. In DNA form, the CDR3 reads TGTGCCAGCAGTCTACAGGGGAAAAGTTTTGACCTCTACGAGCAGTACTTC.